These 17 T cell receptor beta chains share one sample of origin, sequenced in a study of cytomegalovirus exposure and HLA in healthy donors. PCR was performed using 60 Vbeta and 13 Jbeta primers. Sequenced by immunoSEQ multiplex PCR; TCRdb stores in-frame clones only, minus some. Of about 110,000 clones listed, roughly 73% are singletons. Sequencing was carried out using PBMCs. These receptors all come from a woman in her 30s in good health and CMV-seronegative.

The V and J genes are TRBV15 and TRBJ2-7; no firm D call. The ends were cut back, 0 bases at V and 3 bases at J, with 9 bases in the middle. CDR3 length: 14 amino acids. Germline lookup yields CDR1 LNHNV and CDR2 YYDKDF (reference sequence). The CDR3 nucleotides are TGTGCCACCAGCAGAGATGTACCAGACTACGAGCAGTACTTC. It yields the protein CATSRDVPDYEQYF.

This clone was recorded a few times. The chain is built from TRBV9 and TRBJ2-7; 8 nucleotides match TRBD2. CDR1 is SGDLS, CDR2 YYNGEE, per germline. J lost 2 bases, V lost 0 bases, and 4 bases had no gene match. The CDR3 length is 15 residues. Here the CDR3 DNA reads TGTGCCAGCAGCGTAGGAAGCGGGGGAACCTACGAGCAGTACTTC. Translation: CASSVGSGGTYEQYF.

The V and J genes are TRBV11-2 and TRBJ2-7, with 8 bases fitting TRBD2. V was pared by 0 bases and J by 4 bases, with 11 bases of the junction left unmatched. From germline, CDR1 is SGHAT and CDR2 FQNNGV. The CDR3 spans 17 residues. CDR3 nucleotides: TGTGCCAGCAGCTTAGATCGGGTAGCGGGAACCCCATACGAGCAGTACTTC. Encoded protein: CASSLDRVAGTPYEQYF.

This clone has more than one count but fewer than ten. V usage is TRBV11-2 and J usage is TRBJ1-2; D is undetermined. The CDR3 consists of 13 residues. Trimming took 6 bases from V and 4 from J, leaving 12 bases between them. CDR1 is SGHAT and CDR2 is FQNNGV in the germline V gene. Written as DNA, the CDR3 is TGTGCCAGCAGTCCCCCCCACACCTATGGCTACACCTTC. Translating it yields CASSPPHTYGYTF.

This clone was observed a handful of times. The chain employs TRBV6-5 and TRBJ2-7; D is uncertain. The CDR3 extends over 15 amino acids. V lost 6 bases to trimming and J lost 1 base, with 16 bases between them. Per the germline V gene, CDR1 is MNHEY and CDR2 is SVGAGI. The DNA of the CDR3 is TGTGCCAGCAGGCAAAGCATAAGCTGGTCCTACGAGCAGTACTTC. This encodes CASRQSISWSYEQYF.

Here the CDR3 reads CSVVGQDRGSNEKLFF. The CDR3 nucleotides are TGCAGCGTAGTCGGGCAAGACAGGGGGTCTAATGAAAAACTGTTTTTT. J is TRBJ1-4 and V is TRBV29-1, with TRBD1 identical over 9 bases. Germline V gene sequence: CDR1 SQVTM, CDR2 ANQGSEA. CDR3 length: 16 amino acids. J lost 3 bases, V lost 6 bases, and 11 bases had no gene match. Filled out from reference TRBV29-1 and TRBJ1-4, the complete variable domain reads SAVISQKPSRDICQRGTSLTIQCQVDSQVTMMFWYRQQPGQSLTLIATANQGSEATYESGFVIDKFPISRPNLTFSTLTVSNMSPEDSSIYLCSVVGQDRGSNEKLFFGSGTQLSVL.

This chain joins TRBV6-5 and TRBJ2-1; D is undetermined. The CDR3 runs 12 residues. V was cut by 2 bases and J by 7 bases, with 6 bases left in between. Germline-derived CDR1 and CDR2 are MNHEY and SVGAGI. This CDR3 reads CASSYDKNEQFF. In nucleotides, the CDR3 is TGTGCCAGCAGTTACGACAAGAATGAGCAGTTCTTC.

The genes are TRBV19 and TRBJ2-1; tentatively, D is TRBD2 (6 bases). V was shortened by 6 bases and J by 6 bases, with 18 bases between the two germline ends. This CDR3 is 15 amino acids long. Germline assignment: CDR1 LNHDA and CDR2 SQIVND (reference sequence). The CDR3 loop reads CASRKDGSVLNEQFF. The CDR3, as DNA: TGTGCCAGTAGAAAGGACGGGAGTGTTCTCAATGAGCAGTTCTTC.

This clone was observed a few times. The chain combines TRBV5-8 with TRBJ2-1; D unresolved. Looked up from germline, CDR1 is SGHTS and CDR2 is YDEGEE. V shed 0 bases and J shed 5 bases, with 6 bases lying between them. CDR3 length equals 13 residues. The CDR3 region is CASSLGRNNEQFF. CDR3 coding DNA: TGTGCCAGCAGCTTGGGGCGGAACAATGAGCAGTTCTTC. Drawing the rest from reference TRBV5-8 and TRBJ2-1, the complete variable domain is EAGVTQSPTHLIKTRGQQATLRCSPISGHTSVYWYQQALGLGLQFLLWYDEGEERNRGNFPPRFSGRQFPNYSSELNVNALELEDSALYLCASSLGRNNEQFFGPGTRLTVL.

This clone occurred a few times. The V call is TRBV18, the J call TRBJ1-1, with D unresolved. Germline V CDR1 and CDR2: KGHSH, LQKENI. With 5 bases removed from V and 11 bases from J, the gap between germline ends came to 12 bases. This CDR3 spans 11 amino acids. The CDR3 nucleotides read TGTGCCAGCTCAGACCGGGTGGAGGCTTTCTTT. It is translated as CASSDRVEAFF.

This clone was observed a handful of times. The chain recombines TRBV6-6 with TRBJ1-1, with a weak D call TRBD1 (5 bases). This CDR3 is 14 amino acids long. CDR1 and CDR2 from the germline V gene are MNHNY and SVGAGI (reference sequence). V lost 4 bases to trimming and J lost 1 base, with 10 bases between them. In DNA form, the CDR3 reads TGTGCCAGCAGTTCGCGGACACCGAACACTGAAGCTTTCTTT. As protein: CASSSRTPNTEAFF.

This clone was seen more than once but under ten times. The V and J genes are TRBV18 and TRBJ1-4; 10 nucleotides match TRBD1. The germline gives CDR1 KGHSH, CDR2 LQKENI. Trimming took 2 bases from V and 7 from J; bases not matched to a gene: 7. The CDR3 length is 16 residues. The CDR3 here is CASSPLDRGQGEKLFF. The CDR3 bases are TGTGCCAGCTCACCATTAGACAGGGGGCAAGGTGAAAAACTGTTTTTT. Full variable domain (rest looked up from reference TRBV18 and TRBJ1-4): NAGVMQNPRHLVRRRGQEARLRCSPMKGHSHVYWYRQLPEEGLKFMVYLQKENIIDESGMPKERFSAEFPKEGPSILRIQQVVRGDSAAYFCASSPLDRGQGEKLFFGSGTQLSVL.

The chain recombines TRBV4-2 with TRBJ1-2, with D perhaps TRBD1 (5 bases). CDR1 and CDR2 (germline): LGHNA, YNFKEQ. CDR3 size: 13 residues. V lost 4 bases to trimming and J lost 8 bases, with 14 bases between them. CDR3 amino acids: CASSPGGYGGYTF. The CDR3 DNA reads TGTGCCAGCAGCCCCGGGGGATATGGAGGCTACACCTTC.

The chain has TRBV6-5 and TRBJ1-1, with 8 bases lining up with TRBD1. The CDR3 length is 13 residues. With 6 bases clipped from V and 1 base from J, the junction kept 1 base outside the gene matches. The germline gives CDR1 MNHEY, CDR2 SVGAGI. The CDR3 sequence is CASRQGGNTEAFF. In DNA, the CDR3 is TGTGCCAGCAGACAGGGGGGGAACACTGAAGCTTTCTTT.

A few counts support this clone. This chain joins TRBV2 and TRBJ1-2; a possible D gene is TRBD1 (6 bases). Looked up from germline, CDR1 is SNHLY and CDR2 is FYNNEI. This CDR3 is 10 amino acids long. The V end was cut by 9 bases, the J end by 8 bases, with 10 bases between. The CDR3 bases are TGTGCCAGTACAGGGTGCGGCTACACCTTC. Translating it yields CASTGCGYTF.

There are a few counts of this clone. J is TRBJ1-5 and V is TRBV6-5; D is undetermined. The germline V gene encodes CDR1 MNHEY and CDR2 SVGAGI. The CDR3 loop spans 13 amino acids. Between the trimmed V and J ends, which lost 4 bases and 5 bases, there was a span of 9 bases. The CDR3 bases are TGTGCCAGCAGTTCAAATCCGGATCAGCCCCAGCATTTT. It codes for CASSSNPDQPQHF.

The CDR3 loop reads CASSLVTGNTIYF. The CDR3 DNA reads as TGTGCCAGCAGCTTAGTTACAGGAAACACCATATATTTT. V and J are TRBV7-2 and TRBJ1-3; no clear D gene. The CDR3 is made up of 13 amino acids. Germline V lookup: CDR1 SGHTA, CDR2 FQGNSA. Trimming removed 1 base at V and 4 bases at J, with 5 bases between.